This T cell receptor beta chain was sequenced in a study of cytomegalovirus exposure and HLA in healthy donors. Findings of the study overall: Apparent HLA restriction characterized most CMV-associated TCR beta chains in a later analysis. Specificity of three CMV-associated chains for CMV antigens was verified in vitro. A cluster of highly shared sequence variants was likely a sequencing artifact.

V gave up 1 base and J gave up 2 bases; unmatched junction bases: 5. Germline V gives CDR1 SGHAT, CDR2 FQDESV (reference sequence). The CDR3 runs to 16 residues. As regards this clone: Its antigen remains unidentified.

Primers: 60 Vbeta forward and 13 Jbeta reverse. Study processing details: Later analysis identified tens of millions of unique TCR beta chains, about 10 million shared. Some clones are missing from TCRdb's copy, which holds only in-frame ones; the method was immunoSEQ multiplex PCR. V and J calls and clone size follow that table, whereas D and trimming were derived from the DNA. The repertoire table contains some 44,000 clones. What was sequenced was PBMCs. The rearrangement uses TRBV11-1 and TRBJ2-1, with 7 bases identical to TRBD2. The receptor was derived from a woman in her twenties or thirties in good health and CMV-seronegative. CDR3 nucleotide sequence: TGTGCCAGCAGCTTAGGGGAGGGAGGTCCCTACAATGAGCAGTTCTTC. It encodes CASSLGEGGPYNEQFF.